This T cell receptor (beta chain) was sequenced during a study of cytotoxic CD8 clonotypes in ibrutinib-treated CLL. Study-wide results and caveats: Clonality, elevated at ibrutinib response, dropped back toward baseline at progression.

The CDR3 consists of 17 residues. V lost 6 bases to trimming and J lost 0 bases, with 20 bases between them. Germline V gene lookup returns CDR1 MGHDK and CDR2 SYGVNS. In the case of this clone: What it binds is unknown.

Produced via immunoSEQ multiplex PCR; TCRdb's table is partial and in-frame only. The profile shows 150,000 to 200,000 clones, around nine tenths of them singletons. This clonotype was obtained from a human donor with chronic lymphocytic leukemia. The sequenced sample was PBMCs, obtained at disease progression, from a patient treated with ibrutinib. V is TRBV25-1 and J is TRBJ1-1; no clear D. The CDR3 coding sequence is TGTGCCAGCAGCGGGCCCCAAAGGTCGTCCATGAACACTGAAGCTTTCTTT. Encoded protein: CASSGPQRSSMNTEAFF.